The 23 T cell receptor beta chains below all came from one sample that was sequenced in a study of T cell responses to AZD1222 COVID-19 vaccine. Measured with immunoSEQ multiplex PCR; TCRdb has only the in-frame clones, and not every one. The data contain 110,000 to 150,000 clones, roughly 93% of them singletons. This specimen consisted of peripheral blood, obtained after recovery from COVID-19. Receptor source: an adult who had recovered from COVID-19.

The chain links TRBV7-9 to TRBJ1-2; tentative D call: TRBD1 (5 bases). The CDR3 contains 17 residues. The V and J ends lost 2 bases and 1 base respectively, with 17 bases between them. Germline CDR1 is SEHNR and CDR2 is FQNEAQ (reference sequence). CDR3 sequence reads: CASSLSDSSLYNYGYTF. CDR3 nucleotide sequence: TGTGCCAGCAGCTTAAGCGACAGCTCCTTGTATAACTATGGCTACACCTTC.

This rearrangement joins TRBV2 to TRBJ2-7, with TRBD1 matching 9 bases. The CDR3 sequence is 13 residues long. CDR1 SNHLY and CDR2 FYNNEI come from the germline V gene. The trim removed 6 bases at V and 7 bases at J, leaving 7 bases unmatched. CDR3 DNA: TGTGCCAGCAGGGGGACAGGGTATAGGGAGCAGTACTTC. Translating it yields CASRGTGYREQYF. Looking up the rest from reference TRBV2 and TRBJ2-7 gives the full variable domain: EPEVTQTPSHQVTQMGQEVILRCVPISNHLYFYWYRQILGQKVEFLVSFYNNEISEKSEIFDDQFSVERPDGSNFTLKIRSTKLEDSAMYFCASRGTGYREQYFGPGTRLTVT.

The CDR3 region is CASSFRMTDTWNTEAFF. The DNA of the CDR3 is TGTGCCAGCAGCTTTCGAATGACGGATACATGGAACACTGAAGCTTTCTTT. The gene calls are TRBV7-3 and TRBJ1-1; D remains ambiguous. Germline V CDR1 and CDR2: SGHTA, FQGTGA. V lost 3 bases and J 1 base, leaving 18 bases between the germline ends. CDR3 length: 17 residues.

The CDR3 region is CASSKGSGRGHTGELFF. The CDR3 DNA follows: TGTGCCAGCAGCAAAGGCAGCGGCCGGGGTCACACCGGGGAGCTGTTTTTT. V is TRBV21-1 and J is TRBJ2-2; the D call TRBD2 from the table was never checked on the DNA. TRBV21-1 is a recognized pseudogene. CDR3 length: 17 amino acids.

The chain joins TRBV4-2 to TRBJ2-5; D gene ambiguous. V lost 0 bases and J lost 0, with 11 bases in between. This CDR3 is 16 amino acids long. Germline V gene data show CDR1 as LGHNA and CDR2 as YNFKEQ. CDR3 in amino acids: CASSQEGVGYQETQYF. The CDR3 DNA reads TGTGCCAGCAGCCAAGAAGGCGTTGGGTACCAAGAGACCCAGTACTTC.

This clone was seen just once. The rearrangement joins TRBV10-1 to TRBJ2-3; TRBD2 is a possible D gene (5 bases). Germline loops: CDR1 WNHNN, CDR2 SYGVQD (reference sequence). The CDR3 spans 15 residues. The V and J ends lost 6 bases and 1 base respectively, with 14 bases between them. DNA for the CDR3: TGCGCCAGCAGCCTCTCTAGCAGACGCACAGATACGCAGTATTTT. It is translated as CASSLSSRRTDTQYF.

The CDR3 region is CASSQDRSAPYEQYF. The CDR3 region has the DNA TGCGCCAGCAGCCAAGATAGGAGTGCCCCCTACGAGCAGTACTTC. This chain links TRBV4-1 with TRBJ2-7, with D unresolved. Per the germline V gene, CDR1 is MGHRA and CDR2 is YSYEKL. CDR3 length: 15 amino acids. Trimming removed 0 bases at V and 2 bases at J, with 11 bases between.

The chain uses TRBV7-2 and TRBJ2-4, with TRBD2 as a possible D gene (7 bases). Germline CDR1 SGHTA, CDR2 FQGNSA. The CDR3 runs 17 residues. Trimming took off 5 bases at V and 0 bases at J, with 17 bases between the two ends. CDR3 in DNA: TGTGCCAGCAGCCAAGGGGGGGTAGCGGAAGCCAAAAACATTCAGTACTTC. As protein: CASSQGGVAEAKNIQYF.

The chain recombines TRBV6-1 with TRBJ2-7; 9 nucleotides align to TRBD1. V trimming: 7 bases; J trimming: 6 bases; junction bases outside the gene matches: 16. The CDR3 runs 16 residues. Germline V lookup: CDR1 MNHNS, CDR2 SASEGT. The CDR3 reads CASIDSSDRGFGEQYF. CDR3 bases: TGTGCCAGCATTGACAGCTCGGACAGGGGCTTTGGCGAGCAGTACTTC.

CDR3 protein: CASSTRDWGYEQYF. The CDR3 DNA reads as TGTGCCAGCTCAACCCGGGACTGGGGCTACGAGCAGTACTTC. The V and J genes are TRBV18 and TRBJ2-7; tentative D call: TRBD2 (6 bases). Per germline, CDR1 KGHSH and CDR2 LQKENI. V was cut by 5 bases and J by 3 bases, with 14 bases left in between. The CDR3 length is 14 residues. Supplemented by reference TRBV18 and TRBJ2-7, the full variable domain reads NAGVMQNPRHLVRRRGQEARLRCSPMKGHSHVYWYRQLPEEGLKFMVYLQKENIIDESGMPKERFSAEFPKEGPSILRIQQVVRGDSAAYFCASSTRDWGYEQYFGPGTRLTVT.

V and J are TRBV28 and TRBJ1-6, with D tentatively TRBD1 (5 bases). In germline, CDR1 is MDHEN, CDR2 SYDVKM. The V and J ends lost 6 bases and 0 bases respectively, with 24 bases between them. The CDR3 loop spans 20 amino acids. The CDR3, as DNA: TGTGCCAGCAGCTCCCACGAGGCAGGGCATGGAAGCTCCTATAATTCACCCCTCCACTTT. This codes for CASSSHEAGHGSSYNSPLHF. Complete variable domain (other parts from reference TRBV28 and TRBJ1-6): DVKVTQSSRYLVKRTGEKVFLECVQDMDHENMFWYRQDPGLGLRLIYFSYDVKMKEKGDIPEGYSVSREKKERFSLILESASTNQTSMYLCASSSHEAGHGSSYNSPLHFGNGTRLTVT.

This clone showed up just once. V gene TRBV5-1 combines with J gene TRBJ1-2; D is unclear. V was shortened by 7 bases and J by 6 bases, with 19 bases between the two germline ends. Looked up from germline, CDR1 is SGHRS and CDR2 is YFSETQ. This CDR3 is built from 14 residues. CDR3 protein: CASALSGNVNGYTF. The CDR3 nucleotides are TGCGCCAGCGCCCTAAGTGGTAACGTGAATGGCTACACCTTC.

The chain uses TRBV28 and TRBJ2-1, with 12 bases identical to TRBD2. Per germline, CDR1 MDHEN and CDR2 SYDVKM. Unmatched junction bases numbered 8, after V lost 7 bases and J lost 7 bases. CDR3 length equals 15 residues. The CDR3 reads CASTLTSGSKNEQFF. Here the CDR3 DNA reads TGTGCCAGCACCTTGACTAGCGGGAGTAAAAATGAGCAGTTCTTC.

This clone has only one observation. The rearrangement joins TRBV5-1 to TRBJ1-1; D is perhaps TRBD1 (6 bases). CDR1 and CDR2 from the germline V gene are SGHRS and YFSETQ. The CDR3 is 14 residues long. Trimming removed 7 bases from V and 2 bases from J, with 15 bases in between. DNA for the CDR3: TGCGCCAGCGGTACGACAGGAGATAACACTGAAGCTTTCTTT. Translated: CASGTTGDNTEAFF. Full variable domain (rest looked up from reference TRBV5-1 and TRBJ1-1): KAGVTQTPRYLIKTRGQQVTLSCSPISGHRSVSWYQQTPGQGLQFLFEYFSETQRNKGNFPGRFSGRQFSNSRSEMNVSTLELGDSALYLCASGTTGDNTEAFFGQGTRLTVV.

This clone was seen a single time. The chain links TRBV6-2 or TRBV6-3 to TRBJ2-2, with a possible D match to TRBD2 (5 bases). The V and J ends lost 2 bases and 5 bases respectively, with 15 bases between them. This CDR3 has 16 residues. Per the germline V gene, CDR1 is MNHEY and CDR2 is SVGEGT. The CDR3 reads CASSYPPVRGTGELFF. In DNA, the CDR3 is TGTGCCAGCAGTTACCCCCCGGTACGCGGGACCGGGGAGCTGTTTTTT.

The chain employs TRBV6-5 and TRBJ1-2, with TRBD1 identical over 8 bases. The CDR3 totals 13 residues. The germline V gene has CDR1 MNHEY and CDR2 SVGAGI. V trimming: 6 bases; J trimming: 4 bases; junction bases outside the gene matches: 4. CDR3 region: CASSWGQAYGYTF. CDR3 DNA: TGTGCCAGCAGCTGGGGACAGGCCTATGGCTACACCTTC.

Concerning this clone itself: An end of the junction differs from the germline gene, which may be a read error. The chain has TRBV7-2 and TRBJ1-2, with a possible D match to TRBD1 (5 bases). Germline V lookup: CDR1 SGHTA, CDR2 FQGNSA. The CDR3 is made up of 11 amino acids. This CDR3 is CASSSLGGSAF. As DNA, the CDR3 is TGTGCCAGCAGCTCCCTGGGGGGATCAGCTTTC.

This clone was recorded once. The genes are TRBV2 and TRBJ1-2; 7 nucleotides align to TRBD1. After removal of 6 bases from V and 0 bases from J, the junction contained 4 bases not matched to a gene. Germline lookup yields CDR1 SNHLY and CDR2 FYNNEI. This CDR3 is built from 14 residues. The CDR3 nucleotides read TGTGCCAGCAGCGGGACAGCTACTAACTATGGCTACACCTTC. Amino acid sequence: CASSGTATNYGYTF. The whole variable domain, remainder taken from reference TRBV2 and TRBJ1-2, is EPEVTQTPSHQVTQMGQEVILRCVPISNHLYFYWYRQILGQKVEFLVSFYNNEISEKSEIFDDQFSVERPDGSNFTLKIRSTKLEDSAMYFCASSGTATNYGYTFGSGTRLTVV.

This clone appeared a few times. The J gene is TRBJ2-3, the V gene TRBV30; D may be TRBD2 (6 bases). Germline V gene sequence: CDR1 GTSNPN, CDR2 SVGIG (reference sequence). The germline V and J ends were trimmed by 1 base and 1 base, with 9 bases remaining between them. The CDR3 sequence is 14 residues long. In DNA form, the CDR3 reads TGTGCCTGGAGTGCGGGAGCGGGCACAGATACGCAGTATTTT. Protein product: CAWSAGAGTDTQYF.

CDR3 DNA: TGTGCCAGCAGCTTAGGCGCCGTGGGCTACGAGCAGTACTTC. Translated: CASSLGAVGYEQYF. V gene TRBV11-2 combines with J gene TRBJ2-7; D remains ambiguous. The germline V gene encodes CDR1 SGHAT and CDR2 FQNNGV. Trimming stripped 1 base from V and 3 bases from J, with 10 bases between. The CDR3 loop spans 14 amino acids. Combining the CDR3 with reference TRBV11-2 and TRBJ2-7 gives the whole variable domain EAGVAQSPRYKIIEKRQSVAFWCNPISGHATLYWYQQILGQGPKLLIQFQNNGVVDDSQLPKDRFSAERLKGVDSTLKIQPAKLEDSAVYLCASSLGAVGYEQYFGPGTRLTVT.

The rearrangement uses TRBV2 and TRBJ2-5, with no clear D. The CDR3 spans 13 residues. V was trimmed by 5 bases and J by 1 base, leaving 8 bases between them. The germline V gene encodes CDR1 SNHLY and CDR2 FYNNEI. As DNA, the CDR3 is TGTGCCAGCAGTCTGGGGATCCAAGAGACCCAGTACTTC. The encoded protein is CASSLGIQETQYF.

The chain combines TRBV5-1 with TRBJ2-7; a weak D match, TRBD1 (6 bases). The CDR3 contains 18 residues. Germline assignment: CDR1 SGHRS and CDR2 YFSETQ. Trimming shortened V by 4 bases and J by 3 bases, and 26 bases separated the two germline ends. The CDR3 DNA sequence: TGCGCCAGCAGCCCGCGGACAGATCCAACCAATCGCATCTACGAGCAGTACTTC. The encoded protein is CASSPRTDPTNRIYEQYF.

The J gene is TRBJ2-5, the V gene TRBV5-1, with D perhaps TRBD1 or TRBD2 (5 bases each). The V and J ends lost 4 bases and 5 bases respectively, with 15 bases between them. The CDR3 loop spans 14 amino acids. Germline V gives CDR1 SGHRS, CDR2 YFSETQ. CDR3 sequence reads: CASSAGPGAETQYF. As DNA, the CDR3 is TGCGCCAGCAGCGCTGGCCCCGGGGCGGAGACCCAGTACTTC.